This T cell receptor beta chain was sequenced for a study of T-cell memory formation after mild COVID-19. In the study overall: Across donors, TCR clusters were largely donor specific. Whole-study findings and limits: Among clones peaking at day 37 in the second wave, SARS-CoV-2 specificity remained unconfirmed. Certain responding clones were present in pre-infection memory, suggesting participation of cross-reactive memory. Balance between CD4 and CD8 was seen in clones contracting day 15 to 85, and a CD4+ lean was seen in later expanders.

Via MiXCR, TCRdb re-called the 5' RACE reads, giving one row per CDR3 protein. The table has some 350,000 distinct CDR3 sequences, approximately 13% seen once; the top ten hold roughly a fifth. As regards this clonotype: What it recognizes is unknown.

The germline CDR1 and CDR2 sequences are SGHNT and YYREEE (reference sequence). This CDR3 has 14 residues. Deletions cut 1 base from V and 4 bases from J, with 11 bases between. This chain links TRBV5-4 with TRBJ1-1; the D is unclear. This receptor was taken from a man between 18 and 35 years old who had mild COVID-19 (a few samples of this study predate the infection). Cell type and time point are not known. The sequenced sample consisted of PBMCs or a T cell subset sorted from them (not recorded which). CDR3 in amino acids: CASSLSGSLTEAFF. The CDR3, as DNA: TGTGCCAGCAGCTTGTCTGGGTCACTCACTGAAGCTTTCTTT.